These 4 T cell receptor beta chains originate from one sample sequenced in a study of cytomegalovirus exposure and HLA in healthy donors. Researchers ran the PCR with 60 Vbeta and 13 Jbeta primers. The assay was immunoSEQ multiplex PCR, and TCRdb's table has in-frame clones only and misses some. The sample lists some 130,000 clones, less than 80% occurring once. The sequencing input was PBMCs. The origin of the receptors is a female donor in good health and CMV-seropositive.

The rearrangement uses TRBV10-3 and TRBJ2-5; 9 bases align to TRBD1. V lost 8 bases and J lost 3; bases outside the gene matches: 4. The CDR3 covers 13 residues. In germline, CDR1 is ENHRY, CDR2 SYGVKD. The CDR3 sequence is CAIATGGKETQYF. CDR3 nucleotides: TGTGCCATCGCCACAGGGGGCAAAGAGACCCAGTACTTC.

The chain couples TRBV6-1 to TRBJ2-7, with TRBD1 identical over 9 bases. The CDR3 totals 13 residues. From germline, CDR1 is MNHNS and CDR2 SASEGT. Germline trimming cut 8 bases from V and 4 bases from J; bases unmatched to any gene: 6. CDR3 sequence: CASFRQGGYEQYF. The DNA of the CDR3 is TGTGCCAGCTTCCGACAGGGGGGATACGAGCAGTACTTC.

The CDR3 DNA is TGTGCTAGTGGTTTGAGTCGTCAGGGCGAATCCTACGAGCAGTACTTC. Its translation is CASGLSRQGESYEQYF. The chain couples TRBV12-5 to TRBJ2-7; D possibly corresponds to TRBD1 (5 bases). The CDR3 extends over 16 amino acids. Trimming cost V 2 bases and J 1 base, with 15 bases left between them. Germline V lookup: CDR1 LGHNT, CDR2 FRNRAP.

This clone was recorded once. This chain uses TRBV6-6 with TRBJ1-2; D unresolved. The CDR3 loop spans 14 amino acids. CDR1 MNHNY and CDR2 SVGAGI come from the germline V gene (reference sequence). Trimming shortened V by 2 bases and J by 0 bases, and 7 bases separated the two germline ends. CDR3 sequence (DNA): TGTGCCAGCAGTTACCGGGAAACTAACTATGGCTACACCTTC. Translating it yields CASSYRETNYGYTF.